This T cell receptor beta chain was sequenced during a study of blood T cell repertoires in COVID-19. TCRdb's copy holds only in-frame clones and misses some; the assay was immunoSEQ multiplex PCR. The table has about 15,000 clones, 85% to 95% seen once; the top ten hold 7.5% to 8.5%. The length of the CDR3 is 17 residues. Germline loops: CDR1 MGHRA, CDR2 YSYEKL. Trimming pared 1 base from V and 4 bases from J, leaving 16 bases between. This TCR was sampled from a human donor with active COVID-19. The donor label of this sample is uncertain. The chain couples TRBV4-1 to TRBJ2-2, with D perhaps TRBD1 (6 bases). Source material: peripheral blood. Written as DNA, the CDR3 is TGCGCCAGCAGCCAAGGCTACTTGGGGGCCCTCACCGGGGAGCTGTTTTTT. Amino acids: CASSQGYLGALTGELFF.